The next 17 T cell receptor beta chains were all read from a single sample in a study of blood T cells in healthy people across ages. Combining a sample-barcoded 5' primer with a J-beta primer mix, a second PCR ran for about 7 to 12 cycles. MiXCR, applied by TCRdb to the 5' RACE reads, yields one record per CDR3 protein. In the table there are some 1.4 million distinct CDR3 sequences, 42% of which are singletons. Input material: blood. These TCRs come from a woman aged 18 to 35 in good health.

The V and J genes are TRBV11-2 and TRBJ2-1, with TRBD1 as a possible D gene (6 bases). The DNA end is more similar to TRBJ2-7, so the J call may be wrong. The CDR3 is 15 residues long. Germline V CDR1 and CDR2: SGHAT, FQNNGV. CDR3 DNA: TGTGCCAGCAGCACCAGCCGGACAGTTAACAATGAGCAGTACTTC. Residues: CASSTSRTVNNEQYF.

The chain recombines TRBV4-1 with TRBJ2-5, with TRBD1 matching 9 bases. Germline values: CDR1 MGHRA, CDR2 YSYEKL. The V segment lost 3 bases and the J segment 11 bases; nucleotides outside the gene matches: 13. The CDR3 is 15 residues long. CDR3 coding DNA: TGCGCCAGCAGCCACCGGGACAGGGACCCCAATGAGCAGTACTTC. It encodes CASSHRDRDPNEQYF.

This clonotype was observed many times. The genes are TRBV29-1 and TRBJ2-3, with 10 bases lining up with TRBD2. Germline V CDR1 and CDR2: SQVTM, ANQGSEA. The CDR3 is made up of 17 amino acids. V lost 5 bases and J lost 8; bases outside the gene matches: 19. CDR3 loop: CSVPHDRLAGVHSTQYF. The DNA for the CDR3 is TGCAGCGTTCCCCACGACAGGCTAGCGGGAGTCCATTCTACGCAGTATTTT.

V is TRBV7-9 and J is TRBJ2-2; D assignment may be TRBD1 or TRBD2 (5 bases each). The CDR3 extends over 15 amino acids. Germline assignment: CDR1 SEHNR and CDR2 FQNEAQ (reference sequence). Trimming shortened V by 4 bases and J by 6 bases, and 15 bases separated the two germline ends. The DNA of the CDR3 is TGTGCCAGCAGCTCACGGGACGGCGGGTCCGGGGAGCTGTTTTTT. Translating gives CASSSRDGGSGELFF. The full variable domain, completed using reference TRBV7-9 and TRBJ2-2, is DTGVSQNPRHKITKRGQNVTFRCDPISEHNRLYWYRQTLGQGPEFLTYFQNEAQLEKSRLLSDRFSAERPKGSFSTLEIQRTEQGDSAMYLCASSSRDGGSGELFFGEGSRLTVL.

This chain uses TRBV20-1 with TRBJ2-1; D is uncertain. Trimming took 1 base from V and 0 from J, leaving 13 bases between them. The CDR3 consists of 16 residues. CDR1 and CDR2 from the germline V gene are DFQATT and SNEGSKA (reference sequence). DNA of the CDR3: TGCAGTGCTAGAGCAGTCGCCCTAAGCTCCTACAATGAGCAGTTCTTC. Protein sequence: CSARAVALSSYNEQFF.

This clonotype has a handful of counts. CDR3: CASSPPAPNEQFF. As DNA, the CDR3 is TGCGCCAGCAGCCCACCCGCCCCCAATGAGCAGTTCTTC. J is TRBJ2-1 and V is TRBV5-1; D remains unclear. Germline V gene data show CDR1 as SGHRS and CDR2 as YFSETQ. With 4 bases removed from V and 6 bases from J, the gap between germline ends came to 11 bases. The CDR3 extends over 13 amino acids.

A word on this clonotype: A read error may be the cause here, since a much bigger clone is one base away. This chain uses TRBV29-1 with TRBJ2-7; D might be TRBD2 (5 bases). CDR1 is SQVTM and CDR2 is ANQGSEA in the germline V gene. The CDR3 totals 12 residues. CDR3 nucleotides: TGCGGCGTTTACGGGGAATCCTACGAGCAGTACTTC. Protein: CGVYGESYEQYF.

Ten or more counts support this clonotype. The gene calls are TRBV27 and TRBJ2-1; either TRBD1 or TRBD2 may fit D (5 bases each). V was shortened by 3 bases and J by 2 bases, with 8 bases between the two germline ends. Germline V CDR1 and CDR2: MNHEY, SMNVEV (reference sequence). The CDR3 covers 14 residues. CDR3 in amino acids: CASSFGATYNEQFF. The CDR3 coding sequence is TGTGCCAGCAGTTTCGGGGCCACCTACAATGAGCAGTTCTTC.

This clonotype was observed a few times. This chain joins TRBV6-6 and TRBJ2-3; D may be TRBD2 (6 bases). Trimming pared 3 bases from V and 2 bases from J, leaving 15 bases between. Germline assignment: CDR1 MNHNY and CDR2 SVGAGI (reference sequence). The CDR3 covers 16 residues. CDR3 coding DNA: TGTGCCAGCAGTTATGGTCGGGGGATCCTCACAGATACGCAGTATTTT. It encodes CASSYGRGILTDTQYF.

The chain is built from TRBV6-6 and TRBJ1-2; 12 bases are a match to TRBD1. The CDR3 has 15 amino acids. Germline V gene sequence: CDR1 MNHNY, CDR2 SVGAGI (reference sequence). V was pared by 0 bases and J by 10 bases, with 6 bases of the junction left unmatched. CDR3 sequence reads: CASSYSGTGGDDYTF. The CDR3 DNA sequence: TGTGCCAGCAGTTACTCTGGGACAGGGGGCGATGACTACACCTTC.

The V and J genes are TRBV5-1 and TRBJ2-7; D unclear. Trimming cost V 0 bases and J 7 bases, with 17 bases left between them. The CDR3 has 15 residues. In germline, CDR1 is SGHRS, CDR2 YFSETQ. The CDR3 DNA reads TGCGCCAGCAGCTTGGTGTCAGGACCAAAGAGGGAGCAGTACTTC. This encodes CASSLVSGPKREQYF.

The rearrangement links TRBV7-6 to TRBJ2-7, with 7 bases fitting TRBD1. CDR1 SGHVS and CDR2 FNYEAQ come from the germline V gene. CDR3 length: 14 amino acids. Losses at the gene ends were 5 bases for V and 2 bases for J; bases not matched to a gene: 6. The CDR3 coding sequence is TGTGCCAGCAGCACACAGGGGCGTCCCTACGAGCAGTACTTC. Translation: CASSTQGRPYEQYF.

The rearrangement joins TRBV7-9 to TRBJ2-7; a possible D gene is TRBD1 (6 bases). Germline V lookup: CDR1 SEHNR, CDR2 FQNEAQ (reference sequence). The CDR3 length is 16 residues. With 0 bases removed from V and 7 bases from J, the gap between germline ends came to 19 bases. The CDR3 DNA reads TGTGCCAGCAGCTTAGCGGCAGGACAGATCTCGGGGGAGCAGTACTTC. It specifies CASSLAAGQISGEQYF.

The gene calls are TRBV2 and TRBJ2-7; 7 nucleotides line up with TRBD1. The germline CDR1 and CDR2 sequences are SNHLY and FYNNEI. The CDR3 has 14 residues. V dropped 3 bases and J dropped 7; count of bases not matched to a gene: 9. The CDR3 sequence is CASSEAGTAKEQYF. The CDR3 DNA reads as TGTGCCAGCAGTGAGGCCGGGACAGCTAAAGAGCAGTACTTC. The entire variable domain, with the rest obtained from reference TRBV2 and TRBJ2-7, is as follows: EPEVTQTPSHQVTQMGQEVILRCVPISNHLYFYWYRQILGQKVEFLVSFYNNEISEKSEIFDDQFSVERPDGSNFTLKIRSTKLEDSAMYFCASSEAGTAKEQYFGPGTRLTVT.

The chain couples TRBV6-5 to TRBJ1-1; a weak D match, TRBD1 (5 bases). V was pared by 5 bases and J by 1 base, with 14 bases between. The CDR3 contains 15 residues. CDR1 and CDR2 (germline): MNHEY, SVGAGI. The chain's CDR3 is CASSSPTDSNTEAFF. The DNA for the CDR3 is TGTGCCAGCAGTAGCCCGACAGATTCGAACACTGAAGCTTTCTTT.

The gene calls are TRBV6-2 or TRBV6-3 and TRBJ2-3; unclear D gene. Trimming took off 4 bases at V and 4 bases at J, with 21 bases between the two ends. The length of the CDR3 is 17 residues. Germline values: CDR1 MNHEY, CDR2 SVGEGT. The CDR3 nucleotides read TGTGCCAGCAGTTCTAACGCCAGAAAGATTGGGGCAGATACGCAGTATTTT. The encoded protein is CASSSNARKIGADTQYF.

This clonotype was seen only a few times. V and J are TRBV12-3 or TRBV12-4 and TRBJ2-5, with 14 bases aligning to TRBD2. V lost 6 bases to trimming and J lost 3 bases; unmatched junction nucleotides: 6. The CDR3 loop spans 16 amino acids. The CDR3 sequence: CASSGGLAGGKETQYF. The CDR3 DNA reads TGTGCCAGCAGCGGAGGACTAGCGGGGGGAAAAGAGACCCAGTACTTC.